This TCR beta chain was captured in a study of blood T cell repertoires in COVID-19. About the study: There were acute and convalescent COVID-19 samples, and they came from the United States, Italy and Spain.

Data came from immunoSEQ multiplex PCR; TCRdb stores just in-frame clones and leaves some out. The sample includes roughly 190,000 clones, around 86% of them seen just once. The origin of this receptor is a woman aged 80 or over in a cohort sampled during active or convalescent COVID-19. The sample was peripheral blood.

Here the CDR3 DNA reads TGTGCCAGCTTTCTCGACAGGGGTGGAAACACCATATATTTT. Translation gives CASFLDRGGNTIYF. The chain carries TRBV18 and TRBJ1-3; 8 nucleotides agree with TRBD1. Germline V gene data show CDR1 as KGHSH and CDR2 as LQKENI. The CDR3 has 14 amino acids. Losses at the gene ends were 7 bases for V and 3 bases for J; bases not matched to a gene: 5.